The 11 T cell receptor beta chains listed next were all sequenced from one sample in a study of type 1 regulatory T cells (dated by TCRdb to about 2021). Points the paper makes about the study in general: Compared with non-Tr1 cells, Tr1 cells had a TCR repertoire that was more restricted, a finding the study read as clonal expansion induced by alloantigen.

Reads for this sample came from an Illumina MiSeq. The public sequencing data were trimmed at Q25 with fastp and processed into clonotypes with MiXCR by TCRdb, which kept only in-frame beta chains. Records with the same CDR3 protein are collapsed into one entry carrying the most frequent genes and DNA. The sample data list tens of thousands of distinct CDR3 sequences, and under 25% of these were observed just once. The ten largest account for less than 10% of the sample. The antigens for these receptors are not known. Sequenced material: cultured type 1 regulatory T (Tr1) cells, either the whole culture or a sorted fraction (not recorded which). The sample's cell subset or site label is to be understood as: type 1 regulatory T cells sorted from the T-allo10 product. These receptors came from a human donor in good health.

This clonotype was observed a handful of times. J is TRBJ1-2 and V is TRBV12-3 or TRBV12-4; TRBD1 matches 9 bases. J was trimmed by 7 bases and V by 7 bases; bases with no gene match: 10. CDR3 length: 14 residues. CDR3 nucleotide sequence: TGTGCCAGCACCCCACAGGGGGCTATTGGTGGCTACACCTTC. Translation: CASTPQGAIGGYTF.

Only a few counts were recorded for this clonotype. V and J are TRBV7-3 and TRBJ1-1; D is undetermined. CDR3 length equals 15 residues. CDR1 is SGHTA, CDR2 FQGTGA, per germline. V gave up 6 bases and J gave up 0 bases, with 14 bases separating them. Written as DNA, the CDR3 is TGTGCCAGCAGAGAACATGGCTTCATGAACACTGAAGCTTTCTTT. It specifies CASREHGFMNTEAFF.

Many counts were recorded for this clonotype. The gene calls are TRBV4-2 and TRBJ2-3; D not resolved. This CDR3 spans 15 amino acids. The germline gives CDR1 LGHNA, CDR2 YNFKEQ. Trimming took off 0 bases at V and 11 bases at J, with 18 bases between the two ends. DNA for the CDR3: TGTGCCAGCAGCCAAGATTCAAGCGCAGGTCTAGGGCAGTATTTT. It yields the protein CASSQDSSAGLGQYF.

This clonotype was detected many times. The CDR3 sequence: CASSLSPGREAFF. CDR3 DNA: TGTGCCAGCAGTTTATCGCCCGGCAGGGAGGCTTTCTTT. The chain carries TRBV27 and TRBJ1-1; D possibly corresponds to TRBD1 (5 bases). The germline gives CDR1 MNHEY, CDR2 SMNVEV (reference sequence). The CDR3 runs to 13 residues. Trimming left V 0 bases short and J 11 bases short, with 13 bases between.

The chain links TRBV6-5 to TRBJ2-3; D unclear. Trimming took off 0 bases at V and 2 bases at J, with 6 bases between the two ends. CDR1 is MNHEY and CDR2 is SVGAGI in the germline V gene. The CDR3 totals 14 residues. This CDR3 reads CASSYSQATDTQYF. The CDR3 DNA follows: TGTGCCAGCAGTTACTCCCAGGCCACAGATACGCAGTATTTT.

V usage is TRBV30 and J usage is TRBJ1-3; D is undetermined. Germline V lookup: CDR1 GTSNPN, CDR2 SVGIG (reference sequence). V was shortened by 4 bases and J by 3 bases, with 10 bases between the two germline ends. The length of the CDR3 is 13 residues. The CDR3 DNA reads TGTGCCTGGACAAACCCGGGTGGAAACACCATATATTTT. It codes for CAWTNPGGNTIYF.

The CDR3: CAIRGLALTGELFF. CDR3 in DNA: TGTGCCATCAGGGGACTAGCGCTCACCGGGGAGCTGTTTTTT. The rearrangement joins TRBV10-3 to TRBJ2-2; 10 bases align to TRBD2. The CDR3 has 14 residues. V dropped 6 bases and J dropped 4; count of bases not matched to a gene: 2. The V gene's germline CDR1 is ENHRY and CDR2 SYGVKD.

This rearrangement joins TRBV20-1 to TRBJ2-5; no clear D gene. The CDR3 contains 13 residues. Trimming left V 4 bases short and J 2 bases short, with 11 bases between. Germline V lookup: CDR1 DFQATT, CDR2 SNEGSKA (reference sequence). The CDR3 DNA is TGCAGTGCTACAGAGACTTCACAAGAGACCCAGTACTTC. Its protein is CSATETSQETQYF.

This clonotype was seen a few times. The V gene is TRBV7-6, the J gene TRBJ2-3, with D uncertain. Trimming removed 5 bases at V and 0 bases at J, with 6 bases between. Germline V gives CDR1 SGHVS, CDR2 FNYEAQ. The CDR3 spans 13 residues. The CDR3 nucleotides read TGTGCCAGCAGCCGAGATAGCACAGATACGCAGTATTTT. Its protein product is CASSRDSTDTQYF.

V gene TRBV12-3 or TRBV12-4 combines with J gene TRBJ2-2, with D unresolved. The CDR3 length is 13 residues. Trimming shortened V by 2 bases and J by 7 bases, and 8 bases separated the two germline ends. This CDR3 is CASSLQQFGELFF. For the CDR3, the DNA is TGTGCCAGCAGTTTACAGCAGTTCGGGGAGCTGTTTTTT.

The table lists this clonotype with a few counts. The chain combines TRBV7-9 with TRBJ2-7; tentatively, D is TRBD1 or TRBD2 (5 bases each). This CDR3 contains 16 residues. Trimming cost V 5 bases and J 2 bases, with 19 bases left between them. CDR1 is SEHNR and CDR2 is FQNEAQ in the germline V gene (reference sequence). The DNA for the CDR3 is TGTGCCAGCAGCCGTTTCTCGACCGGGGACGCCTACGAGCAGTACTTC. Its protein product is CASSRFSTGDAYEQYF. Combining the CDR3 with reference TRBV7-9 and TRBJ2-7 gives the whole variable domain DTGVSQNPRHKITKRGQNVTFRCDPISEHNRLYWYRQTLGQGPEFLTYFQNEAQLEKSRLLSDRFSAERPKGSFSTLEIQRTEQGDSAMYLCASSRFSTGDAYEQYFGPGTRLTVT.